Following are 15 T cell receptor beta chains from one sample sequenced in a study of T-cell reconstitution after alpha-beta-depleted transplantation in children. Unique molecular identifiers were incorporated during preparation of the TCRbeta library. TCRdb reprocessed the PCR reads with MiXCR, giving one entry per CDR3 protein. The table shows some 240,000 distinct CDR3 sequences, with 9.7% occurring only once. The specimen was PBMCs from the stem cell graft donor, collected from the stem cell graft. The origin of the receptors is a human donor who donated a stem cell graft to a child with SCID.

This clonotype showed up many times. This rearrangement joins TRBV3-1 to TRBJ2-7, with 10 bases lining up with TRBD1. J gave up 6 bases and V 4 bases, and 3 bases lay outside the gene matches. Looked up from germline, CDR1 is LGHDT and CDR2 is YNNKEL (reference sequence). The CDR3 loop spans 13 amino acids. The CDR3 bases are TGTGCCAGCAGCCCCTGGACAGGGGGCGAGCAGTACTTC. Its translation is CASSPWTGGEQYF.

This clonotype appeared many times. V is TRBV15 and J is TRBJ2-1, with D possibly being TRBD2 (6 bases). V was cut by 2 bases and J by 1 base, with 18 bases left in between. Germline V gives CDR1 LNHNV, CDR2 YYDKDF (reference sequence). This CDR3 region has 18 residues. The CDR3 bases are TGTGCCACCAGCAGATCCTCCTTTGGGGGGAATTCCTACAATGAGCAGTTCTTC. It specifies CATSRSSFGGNSYNEQFF.

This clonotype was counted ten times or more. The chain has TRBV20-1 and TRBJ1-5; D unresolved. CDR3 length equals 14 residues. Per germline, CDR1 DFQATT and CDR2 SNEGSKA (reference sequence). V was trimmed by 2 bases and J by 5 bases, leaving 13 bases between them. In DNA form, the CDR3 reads TGCAGTGCTAGACGCATTCTTGAGTATCAGCCCCAGCATTTT. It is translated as CSARRILEYQPQHF.

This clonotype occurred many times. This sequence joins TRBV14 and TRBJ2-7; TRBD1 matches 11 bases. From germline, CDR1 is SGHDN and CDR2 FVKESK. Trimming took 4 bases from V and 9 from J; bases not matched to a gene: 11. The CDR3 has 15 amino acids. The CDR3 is CASSLGTGGGTGQYF. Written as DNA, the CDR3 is TGTGCCAGCAGCCTAGGGACAGGGGGAGGAACGGGGCAGTACTTC.

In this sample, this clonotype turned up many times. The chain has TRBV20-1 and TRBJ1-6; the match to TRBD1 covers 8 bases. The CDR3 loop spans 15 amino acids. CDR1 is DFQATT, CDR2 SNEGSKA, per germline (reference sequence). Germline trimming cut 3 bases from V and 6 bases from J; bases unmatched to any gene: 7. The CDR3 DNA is TGCAGTGCTAGTGTCAGGGGGCAGGGTAATTCACCCCTCCACTTT. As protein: CSASVRGQGNSPLHF.

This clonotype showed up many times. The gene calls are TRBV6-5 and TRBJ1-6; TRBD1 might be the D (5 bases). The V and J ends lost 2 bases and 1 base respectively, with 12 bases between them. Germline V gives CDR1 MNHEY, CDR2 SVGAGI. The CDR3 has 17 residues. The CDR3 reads CASSYTSWGSYNSPLHF. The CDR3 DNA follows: TGTGCCAGCAGTTACACATCTTGGGGGTCCTATAATTCACCCCTCCACTTT.

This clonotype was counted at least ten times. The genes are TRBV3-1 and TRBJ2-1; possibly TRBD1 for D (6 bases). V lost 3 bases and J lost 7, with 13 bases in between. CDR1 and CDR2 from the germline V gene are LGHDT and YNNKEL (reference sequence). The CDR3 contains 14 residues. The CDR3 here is CASSHQRGWNEQFF. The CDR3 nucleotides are TGTGCCAGCAGCCATCAAAGGGGGTGGAATGAGCAGTTCTTC.

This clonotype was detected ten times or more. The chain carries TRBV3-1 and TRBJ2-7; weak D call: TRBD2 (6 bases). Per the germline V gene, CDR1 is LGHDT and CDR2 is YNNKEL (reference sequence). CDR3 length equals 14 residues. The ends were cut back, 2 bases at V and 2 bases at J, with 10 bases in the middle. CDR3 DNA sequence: TGTGCCAGCAGCCAACGGGGGAACGCCTACGAGCAGTACTTC. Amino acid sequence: CASSQRGNAYEQYF.

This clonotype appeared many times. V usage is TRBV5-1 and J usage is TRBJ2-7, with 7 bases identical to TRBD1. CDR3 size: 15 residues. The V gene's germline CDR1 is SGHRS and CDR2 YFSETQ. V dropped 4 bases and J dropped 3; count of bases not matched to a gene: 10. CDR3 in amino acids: CASSPFGTVNYEQYF. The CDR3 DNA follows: TGCGCCAGCAGCCCTTTCGGGACAGTCAACTACGAGCAGTACTTC. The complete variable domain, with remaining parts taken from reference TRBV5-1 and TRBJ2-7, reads KAGVTQTPRYLIKTRGQQVTLSCSPISGHRSVSWYQQTPGQGLQFLFEYFSETQRNKGNFPGRFSGRQFSNSRSEMNVSTLELGDSALYLCASSPFGTVNYEQYFGPGTRLTVT.

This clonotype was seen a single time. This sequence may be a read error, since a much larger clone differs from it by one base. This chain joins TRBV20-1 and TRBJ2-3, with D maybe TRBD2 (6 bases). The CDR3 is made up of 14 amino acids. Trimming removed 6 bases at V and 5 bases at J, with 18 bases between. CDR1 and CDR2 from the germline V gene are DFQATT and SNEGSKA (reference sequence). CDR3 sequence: CSAEGGAYGDTQYF. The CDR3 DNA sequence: TGCAGTGCCGAGGGCGGGGCTTATGGAGATACGCAGTATTTT.

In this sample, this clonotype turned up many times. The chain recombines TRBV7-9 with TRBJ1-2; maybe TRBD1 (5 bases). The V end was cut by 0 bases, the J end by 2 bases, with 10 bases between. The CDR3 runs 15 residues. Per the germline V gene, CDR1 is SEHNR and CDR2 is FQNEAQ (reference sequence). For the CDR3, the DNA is TGTGCCAGCAGCTTAGCAAGGGACGGGAACTATGGCTACACCTTC. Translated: CASSLARDGNYGYTF. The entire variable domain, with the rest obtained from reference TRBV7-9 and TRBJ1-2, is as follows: DTGVSQNPRHKITKRGQNVTFRCDPISEHNRLYWYRQTLGQGPEFLTYFQNEAQLEKSRLLSDRFSAERPKGSFSTLEIQRTEQGDSAMYLCASSLARDGNYGYTFGSGTRLTVV.

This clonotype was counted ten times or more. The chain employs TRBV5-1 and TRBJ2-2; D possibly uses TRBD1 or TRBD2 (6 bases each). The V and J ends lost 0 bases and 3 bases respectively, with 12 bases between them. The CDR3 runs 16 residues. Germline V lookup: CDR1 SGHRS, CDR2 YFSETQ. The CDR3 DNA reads TGCGCCAGCAGCTTGGCCGGGGGCGCGGACACCGGGGAGCTGTTTTTT. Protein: CASSLAGGADTGELFF. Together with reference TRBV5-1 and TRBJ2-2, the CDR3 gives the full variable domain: KAGVTQTPRYLIKTRGQQVTLSCSPISGHRSVSWYQQTPGQGLQFLFEYFSETQRNKGNFPGRFSGRQFSNSRSEMNVSTLELGDSALYLCASSLAGGADTGELFFGEGSRLTVL.

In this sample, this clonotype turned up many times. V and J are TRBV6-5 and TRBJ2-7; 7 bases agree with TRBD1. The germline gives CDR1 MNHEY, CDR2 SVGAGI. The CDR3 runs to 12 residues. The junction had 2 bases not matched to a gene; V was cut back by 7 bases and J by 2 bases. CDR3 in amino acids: CASKGQTYEQYF. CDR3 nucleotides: TGTGCCAGCAAGGGACAGACCTACGAGCAGTACTTC.

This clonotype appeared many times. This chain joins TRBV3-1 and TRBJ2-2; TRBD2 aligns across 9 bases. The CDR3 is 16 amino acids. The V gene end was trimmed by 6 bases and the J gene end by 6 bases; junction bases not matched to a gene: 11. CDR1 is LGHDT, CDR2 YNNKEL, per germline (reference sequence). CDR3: CASSSPFAGGAGELFF. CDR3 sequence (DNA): TGTGCCAGCAGTTCCCCCTTCGCGGGGGGGGCCGGGGAGCTGTTTTTT.

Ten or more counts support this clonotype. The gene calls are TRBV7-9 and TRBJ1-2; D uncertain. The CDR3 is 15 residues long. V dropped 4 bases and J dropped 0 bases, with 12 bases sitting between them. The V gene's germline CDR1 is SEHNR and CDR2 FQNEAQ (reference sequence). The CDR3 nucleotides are TGTGCCAGCAGCTCTAATCATTTAGCTAACTATGGCTACACCTTC. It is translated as CASSSNHLANYGYTF.